These T cell receptor beta chains were read from a single sample in a study of blood T cell repertoires in COVID-19. Libraries were prepared by immunoSEQ multiplex PCR; TCRdb keeps only in-frame clonotypes and omits some of them. The data show about 89,000 clones, with about 85% seen just once and around 16% held by the top ten. The sample was peripheral blood. Source of these receptors: a male donor with acute or convalescent COVID-19. The CDR3 runs from the conserved cysteine through the conserved F or W. Each record gives: V gene, clone size, J gene, D gene, CDR3 protein, CDR3 DNA. The D gene is left open where the match is weak. Size is stated for part of the rows, as once, few or many counts, or as a class when the clone is expanded.

v_call: TRBV30
clone_size: NA
j_call: TRBJ2-3
d_call: NA
cdr3_aa: CAWSVGLASTDTQYF
cdr3_nt: TGTGCCTGGAGTGTCGGGCTAGCGAGCACAGATACGCAGTATTTT

v_call: TRBV12-3/TRBV12-4
clone_size: once
j_call: TRBJ1-2
d_call: NA
cdr3_aa: CASTIGTPYGYTF
cdr3_nt: TGTGCCAGCACTATCGGGACACCCTATGGCTACACCTTC

v_call: TRBV10-3
clone_size: NA
j_call: TRBJ2-7
d_call: TRBD1
cdr3_aa: CAIRDGQGPAYEQYF
cdr3_nt: TGTGCCATCAGGGATGGACAGGGACCCGCCTACGAGCAGTACTTC

v_call: TRBV5-4
clone_size: NA
j_call: TRBJ2-5
d_call: TRBD1
cdr3_aa: CASSLGQAIQETQYF
cdr3_nt: TGTGCCAGCAGCTTAGGACAGGCTATCCAAGAGACCCAGTACTTC

v_call: TRBV7-2
clone_size: NA
j_call: TRBJ2-1
d_call: NA
cdr3_aa: CASSLASGYYNEQFF
cdr3_nt: TGTGCCAGCAGCTTAGCCTCAGGGTACTACAATGAGCAGTTCTTC

v_call: TRBV6-5
clone_size: NA
j_call: TRBJ1-1
d_call: NA
cdr3_aa: CASSYLALKNTEAFF
cdr3_nt: TGTGCCAGCAGTTACTTAGCCCTTAAAAACACTGAAGCTTTCTTT

v_call: TRBV5-1
clone_size: NA
j_call: TRBJ2-7
d_call: NA
cdr3_aa: CASSLVAGPSYEQYF
cdr3_nt: TGCGCCAGCAGCTTGGTTGCAGGGCCATCTTACGAGCAGTACTTC

v_call: TRBV6-1
clone_size: NA
j_call: TRBJ2-1
d_call: TRBD2
cdr3_aa: CASSEASGGRGNEQFF
cdr3_nt: TGTGCCAGCAGTGAGGCTAGCGGGGGCAGGGGCAATGAGCAGTTCTTC

v_call: TRBV11-2
clone_size: NA
j_call: TRBJ1-5
d_call: TRBD1
cdr3_aa: CASSLGRGPNQPQHF
cdr3_nt: TGTGCCAGCAGCTTAGGGAGGGGGCCCAATCAGCCCCAGCATTTT

v_call: TRBV6-1
clone_size: NA
j_call: TRBJ2-2
d_call: NA
cdr3_aa: CASSEQGSNTGELFF
cdr3_nt: TGTGCCAGCAGTGAACAGGGGTCGAACACCGGGGAGCTGTTTTTT

v_call: TRBV6-1
clone_size: NA
j_call: TRBJ1-5
d_call: NA
cdr3_aa: CASSEAPGSYSNQPQHF
cdr3_nt: TGTGCCAGCAGTGAAGCACCCGGGTCTTATAGCAATCAGCCCCAGCATTTT

v_call: TRBV3-1/TRBV3-2
clone_size: NA
j_call: TRBJ2-1
d_call: TRBD2
cdr3_aa: CASSLLPSGVYREQFF
cdr3_nt: TGTGCCAGCAGCCTCTTACCTAGCGGGGTCTATCGAGAGCAGTTCTTC

v_call: TRBV11-3
clone_size: NA
j_call: TRBJ1-5
d_call: NA
cdr3_aa: CASSLPGQSGNQPQHF
cdr3_nt: TGTGCCAGCAGCTTACCCGGACAGTCCGGAAATCAGCCCCAGCATTTT

v_call: TRBV7-8
clone_size: once
j_call: TRBJ1-6
d_call: TRBD1
cdr3_aa: CASSRTGGNSPLHF
cdr3_nt: TGTGCCAGCAGCCGGACAGGGGGAAATTCACCCCTCCACTTT

v_call: TRBV25-1
clone_size: NA
j_call: TRBJ1-4
d_call: NA
cdr3_aa: CASSESRPREKLFF
cdr3_nt: TGTGCCAGCAGTGAATCTCGCCCGCGGGAAAAACTGTTTTTT

v_call: TRBV6-5
clone_size: NA
j_call: TRBJ1-2
d_call: NA
cdr3_aa: CASSYSYRPYGYTF
cdr3_nt: TGTGCCAGCAGTTACTCGTACAGACCCTATGGCTACACCTTC

v_call: TRBV18
clone_size: NA
j_call: TRBJ1-1
d_call: NA
cdr3_aa: CASSPGHRNTEAFF
cdr3_nt: TGTGCCAGCTCACCGGGACACCGGAACACTGAAGCTTTCTTT

v_call: TRBV2
clone_size: NA
j_call: TRBJ2-7
d_call: NA
cdr3_aa: CASSEREHYEQYF
cdr3_nt: TGTGCCAGCAGTGAACGGGAACACTACGAGCAGTACTTC

v_call: TRBV24-1
clone_size: NA
j_call: TRBJ2-5
d_call: TRBD2
cdr3_aa: CATSVERGGLETQYF
cdr3_nt: TGTGCCACCAGTGTGGAGCGGGGGGGCCTCGAGACCCAGTACTTC

v_call: TRBV10-3
clone_size: NA
j_call: TRBJ2-7
d_call: TRBD1
cdr3_aa: CASMTGEEDEQYF
cdr3_nt: TGTGCCAGCATGACAGGGGAGGAGGACGAGCAGTACTTC

v_call: TRBV28
clone_size: NA
j_call: TRBJ1-1
d_call: NA
cdr3_aa: CASSFAGTEAFF
cdr3_nt: TGTGCCAGCAGTTTTGCAGGGACTGAAGCTTTCTTT

v_call: TRBV20-1
clone_size: few
j_call: TRBJ2-5
d_call: NA
cdr3_aa: CSAERSETQYF
cdr3_nt: TGCAGTGCTGAGCGCAGCGAGACCCAGTACTTC

v_call: TRBV28
clone_size: NA
j_call: TRBJ1-1
d_call: NA
cdr3_aa: CASSERGTEAFF
cdr3_nt: TGTGCCAGCAGTGAGAGAGGCACTGAAGCTTTCTTT

v_call: TRBV19
clone_size: NA
j_call: TRBJ1-2
d_call: NA
cdr3_aa: CASSIAERYGYTF
cdr3_nt: TGTGCCAGTAGTATCGCGGAGAGGTATGGCTACACCTTC

v_call: TRBV10-3
clone_size: NA
j_call: TRBJ2-5
d_call: TRBD2
cdr3_aa: CAISVLLAGGRETQYF
cdr3_nt: TGTGCCATCAGTGTACTCCTAGCGGGGGGGCGTGAGACCCAGTACTTC

v_call: TRBV5-6
clone_size: NA
j_call: TRBJ1-1
d_call: NA
cdr3_aa: CASSLGGMNTEAFF
cdr3_nt: TGTGCCAGCAGCTTGGGCGGGATGAACACTGAAGCTTTCTTT

v_call: TRBV19
clone_size: once
j_call: TRBJ1-6
d_call: NA
cdr3_aa: CASSVAGPSGGSPLHF
cdr3_nt: TGTGCCAGTAGCGTCGCGGGGCCATCGGGGGGGTCACCCCTCCACTTT

v_call: TRBV11-2
clone_size: NA
j_call: TRBJ1-3
d_call: NA
cdr3_aa: CASSQGSGNTIYF
cdr3_nt: TGTGCCAGCAGCCAGGGCTCTGGAAACACCATATATTTT

v_call: TRBV7-9
clone_size: NA
j_call: TRBJ1-2
d_call: NA
cdr3_aa: CASSLGTLYGYTF
cdr3_nt: TGTGCCAGCAGCTTAGGGACACTCTATGGCTACACCTTC

v_call: TRBV19
clone_size: NA
j_call: TRBJ2-6
d_call: NA
cdr3_aa: CASIKLQGSGANVLTF
cdr3_nt: TGTGCCAGTATCAAGCTCCAGGGGTCTGGGGCCAACGTCCTGACTTTC

v_call: TRBV11-3
clone_size: NA
j_call: TRBJ1-1
d_call: NA
cdr3_aa: CASSLAGPNTEAFF
cdr3_nt: TGTGCCAGCAGCTTAGCCGGTCCTAACACTGAAGCTTTCTTT

v_call: TRBV27
clone_size: NA
j_call: TRBJ2-5
d_call: NA
cdr3_aa: CASSRRNQETQYF
cdr3_nt: TGTGCCAGCAGTCGGCGGAACCAAGAGACCCAGTACTTC

v_call: TRBV5-4
clone_size: NA
j_call: TRBJ2-5
d_call: TRBD2
cdr3_aa: CASSRRGGRGETQYF
cdr3_nt: TGTGCCAGCAGCCGGCGGGGGGGGCGAGGTGAGACCCAGTACTTC

v_call: TRBV10-3
clone_size: NA
j_call: TRBJ2-2
d_call: TRBD2
cdr3_aa: CAISESASGGSGELFF
cdr3_nt: TGTGCCATCAGTGAGTCGGCTAGCGGGGGGTCCGGGGAGCTGTTTTTT

v_call: TRBV5-6
clone_size: NA
j_call: TRBJ1-5
d_call: NA
cdr3_aa: CASSGPRGGSNQPQHF
cdr3_nt: TGTGCCAGCAGCGGCCCCAGGGGTGGGAGCAATCAGCCCCAGCATTTT

v_call: TRBV5-1
clone_size: NA
j_call: TRBJ2-7
d_call: NA
cdr3_aa: CASSLDQNSYEQYF
cdr3_nt: TGCGCCAGCAGCTTGGACCAGAACTCCTACGAGCAGTACTTC

v_call: TRBV2
clone_size: NA
j_call: TRBJ2-3
d_call: NA
cdr3_aa: CASSADRAPDTQYF
cdr3_nt: TGTGCCAGCAGTGCGGACAGAGCGCCAGATACGCAGTATTTT

v_call: TRBV5-4
clone_size: NA
j_call: TRBJ2-1
d_call: TRBD2
cdr3_aa: CASSLAGPSGYNEQFF
cdr3_nt: TGTGCCAGCAGCTTGGCCGGGCCTAGCGGTTACAATGAGCAGTTCTTC

v_call: TRBV24-1
clone_size: few
j_call: TRBJ1-5
d_call: TRBD1
cdr3_aa: CATSDPGTGNNQPQHF
cdr3_nt: TGTGCCACCAGTGATCCCGGGACAGGGAATAATCAGCCCCAGCATTTT

v_call: TRBV5-8
clone_size: NA
j_call: TRBJ2-5
d_call: TRBD2
cdr3_aa: CASSLGLAGVQETQYF
cdr3_nt: TGTGCCAGCAGCTTGGGGCTAGCGGGGGTCCAAGAGACCCAGTACTTC

v_call: TRBV7-2
clone_size: NA
j_call: TRBJ2-2
d_call: TRBD2
cdr3_aa: CASSPGRGGFTGELFF
cdr3_nt: TGTGCCAGCAGCCCCGGGCGGGGGGGCTTCACCGGGGAGCTGTTTTTT

v_call: TRBV7-8
clone_size: NA
j_call: TRBJ1-2
d_call: TRBD1
cdr3_aa: CASSLKRGTETNYGYTF
cdr3_nt: TGTGCCAGCAGCTTAAAAAGGGGGACAGAAACTAACTATGGCTACACCTTC

v_call: TRBV30
clone_size: NA
j_call: TRBJ1-1
d_call: NA
cdr3_aa: CAWSVLGRANTEAFF
cdr3_nt: TGTGCCTGGAGTGTACTGGGCAGGGCGAACACTGAAGCTTTCTTT

v_call: TRBV5-1
clone_size: NA
j_call: TRBJ2-1
d_call: TRBD2
cdr3_aa: CASSLQSGGSYNEQFF
cdr3_nt: TGCGCCAGCAGCCTTCAAAGCGGGGGCTCCTACAATGAGCAGTTCTTC

v_call: TRBV7-2
clone_size: NA
j_call: TRBJ2-5
d_call: TRBD2
cdr3_aa: CASSLGRLAAQETQYF
cdr3_nt: TGTGCCAGCAGCTTAGGGAGACTAGCAGCACAAGAGACCCAGTACTTC

v_call: TRBV9
clone_size: NA
j_call: TRBJ2-7
d_call: NA
cdr3_aa: CASSIGGQSTYEQYF
cdr3_nt: TGTGCCAGCAGCATCGGGGGGCAATCAACCTACGAGCAGTACTTC

v_call: TRBV27
clone_size: NA
j_call: TRBJ1-1
d_call: NA
cdr3_aa: CASTLGRGDTEAFF
cdr3_nt: TGTGCCAGCACCCTGGGCCGGGGAGACACTGAAGCTTTCTTT

v_call: TRBV21-1
clone_size: NA
j_call: TRBJ1-1
d_call: NA
cdr3_aa: CASSIPSGRSKRNTEAFF
cdr3_nt: TGTGCCAGCAGCATTCCGAGTGGGCGCTCCAAAAGGAACACTGAAGCTTTCTTT

v_call: TRBV18
clone_size: NA
j_call: TRBJ1-4
d_call: NA
cdr3_aa: CASSPPGPEGEKLFF
cdr3_nt: TGTGCCAGCTCACCACCTGGGCCGGAGGGCGAAAAACTGTTTTTT

v_call: TRBV12-3/TRBV12-4
clone_size: NA
j_call: TRBJ1-1
d_call: NA
cdr3_aa: CASSFFRATEAFF
cdr3_nt: TGTGCCAGCAGTTTTTTCAGGGCCACTGAAGCTTTCTTT

v_call: TRBV27
clone_size: few
j_call: TRBJ1-6
d_call: NA
cdr3_aa: CASSLSAALPLGVHF
cdr3_nt: TGTGCCAGCAGTTTATCGGCGGCACTCCCATTAGGGGTCCACTTT

v_call: TRBV20-1
clone_size: NA
j_call: TRBJ1-6
d_call: TRBD1
cdr3_aa: CSASTGGKSYNSPLHF
cdr3_nt: TGCAGTGCTAGTACAGGGGGTAAATCCTATAATTCACCCCTCCACTTT

v_call: TRBV7-9
clone_size: few
j_call: TRBJ2-1
d_call: TRBD1
cdr3_aa: CASSLIGRGWYNEQFF
cdr3_nt: TGTGCCAGCAGCTTAATCGGCAGGGGGTGGTACAATGAGCAGTTCTTC

v_call: TRBV7-9
clone_size: NA
j_call: TRBJ2-5
d_call: NA
cdr3_aa: CASSNDRLGAQYF
cdr3_nt: TGTGCCAGCAGCAACGACAGGTTGGGGGCCCAGTACTTC

v_call: TRBV6-5
clone_size: NA
j_call: TRBJ2-3
d_call: NA
cdr3_aa: CASSYQGKSSTDTQYF
cdr3_nt: TGTGCCAGCAGTTACCAGGGTAAATCTAGCACAGATACGCAGTATTTT